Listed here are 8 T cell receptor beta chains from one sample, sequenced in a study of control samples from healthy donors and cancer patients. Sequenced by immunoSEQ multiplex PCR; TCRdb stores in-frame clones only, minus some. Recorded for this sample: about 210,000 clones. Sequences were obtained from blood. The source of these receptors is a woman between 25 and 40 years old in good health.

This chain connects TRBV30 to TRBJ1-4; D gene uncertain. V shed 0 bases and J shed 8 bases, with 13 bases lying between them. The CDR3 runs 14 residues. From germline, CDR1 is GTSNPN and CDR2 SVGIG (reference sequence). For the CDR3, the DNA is TGTGCCTGGAGTGTCCTCTTGACCGGGGAAAAACTGTTTTTT. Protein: CAWSVLLTGEKLFF.

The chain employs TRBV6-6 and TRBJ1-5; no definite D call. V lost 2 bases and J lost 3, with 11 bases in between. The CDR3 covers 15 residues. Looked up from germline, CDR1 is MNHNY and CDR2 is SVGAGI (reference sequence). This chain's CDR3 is CASSYPGSANQPQHF. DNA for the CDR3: TGTGCCAGCAGTTACCCGGGGTCTGCCAATCAGCCCCAGCATTTT.

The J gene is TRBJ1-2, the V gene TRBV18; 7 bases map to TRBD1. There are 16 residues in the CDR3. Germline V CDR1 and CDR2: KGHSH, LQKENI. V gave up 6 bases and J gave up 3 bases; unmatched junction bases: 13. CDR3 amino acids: CASSPMVRGRDYGYTF. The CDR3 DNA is TGTGCCAGCTCCCCCATGGTGAGGGGGCGGGACTATGGCTACACCTTC.

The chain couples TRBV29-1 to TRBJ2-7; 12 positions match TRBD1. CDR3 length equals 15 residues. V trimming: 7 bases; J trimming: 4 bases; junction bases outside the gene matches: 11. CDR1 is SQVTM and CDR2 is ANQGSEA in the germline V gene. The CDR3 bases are TGCAGCGCTCGAGGGGACAGGGGGCCTAGGTACGAGCAGTACTTC. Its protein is CSARGDRGPRYEQYF.

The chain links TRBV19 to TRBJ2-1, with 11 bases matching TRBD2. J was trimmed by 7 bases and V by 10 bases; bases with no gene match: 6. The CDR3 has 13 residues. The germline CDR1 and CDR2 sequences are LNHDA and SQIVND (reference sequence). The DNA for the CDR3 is TGTGCCACCCTAGCGGGGGGTGAGAATGAGCAGTTCTTC. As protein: CATLAGGENEQFF.

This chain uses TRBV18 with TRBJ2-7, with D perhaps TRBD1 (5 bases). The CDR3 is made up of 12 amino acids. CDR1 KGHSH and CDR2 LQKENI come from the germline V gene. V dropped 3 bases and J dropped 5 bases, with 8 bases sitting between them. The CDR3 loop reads CASSPGRDEQYF. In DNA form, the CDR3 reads TGTGCCAGCTCACCGGGGCGAGACGAGCAGTACTTC.

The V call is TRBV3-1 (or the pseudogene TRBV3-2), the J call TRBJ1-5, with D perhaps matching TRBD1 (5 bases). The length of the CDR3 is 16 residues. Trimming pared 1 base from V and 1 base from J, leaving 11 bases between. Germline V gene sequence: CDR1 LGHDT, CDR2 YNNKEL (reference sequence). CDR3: CASSQGGSISNQPQHF. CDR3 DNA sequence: TGTGCCAGCAGCCAAGGGGGCAGCATCAGCAATCAGCCCCAGCATTTT.

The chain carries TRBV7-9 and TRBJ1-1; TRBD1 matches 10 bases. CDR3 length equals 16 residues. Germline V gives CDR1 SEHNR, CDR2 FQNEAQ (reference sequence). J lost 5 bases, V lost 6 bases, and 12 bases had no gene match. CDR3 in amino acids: CASSLTGGRMRTEAFF. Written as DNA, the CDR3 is TGTGCCAGCAGTTTGACAGGGGGCAGGATGAGGACTGAAGCTTTCTTT.